This paragraph covers one TCR beta chain sequence. What it binds is not known. Full-length variable regions came from constant-region reverse primers plus semi-nested Nested Universal Primer A PCR. TCRdb redid the calling of the 5' RACE reads with MiXCR, one entry per CDR3 protein. Here the sample spans roughly 8,200 distinct CDR3 sequences, under 60% being singletons. Study results and caveats: The larger cohort examined one V-J beta rearrangement, not whole repertoires. Tumor Tregs overlapped most with tumor, then blood, naive CD4+ cells.

The V and J ends lost 5 bases and 4 bases respectively, with 14 bases between them. The CDR3 extends over 14 amino acids. Germline V gene data show CDR1 as SGHTA and CDR2 as FQGNSA. Sequences were obtained from memory CD4+ T cells sorted from a lymph node. Subset denoted: memory CD4+ T cells, CD4+CD45RO+CD25-. The TCR sequence derives from a female donor with breast cancer. The V call is TRBV7-2, the J call TRBJ1-2; D gene ambiguous. CDR3 loop: CASSQAGGVYGYTF. In nucleotides, the CDR3 is TGTGCCAGCAGCCAAGCGGGCGGAGTCTATGGCTACACCTTC.